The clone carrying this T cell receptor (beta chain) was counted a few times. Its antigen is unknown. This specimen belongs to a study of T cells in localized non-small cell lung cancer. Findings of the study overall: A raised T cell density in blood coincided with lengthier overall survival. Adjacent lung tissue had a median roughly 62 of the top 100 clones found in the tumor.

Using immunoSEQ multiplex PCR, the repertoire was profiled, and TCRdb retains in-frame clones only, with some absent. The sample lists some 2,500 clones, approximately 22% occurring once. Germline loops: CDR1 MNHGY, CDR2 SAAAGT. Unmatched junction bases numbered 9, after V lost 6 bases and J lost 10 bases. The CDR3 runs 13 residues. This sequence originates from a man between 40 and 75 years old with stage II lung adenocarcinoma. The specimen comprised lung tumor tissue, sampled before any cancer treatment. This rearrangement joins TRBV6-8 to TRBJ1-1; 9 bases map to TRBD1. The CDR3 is CASSRQGGLGAFF. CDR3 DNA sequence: TGTGCCAGCAGCCGACAGGGGGGGCTAGGAGCTTTCTTT.